This TCR beta chain was sequenced for a study of identical twins (dated by TCRdb to the mid-2010s). A note on the overall study: To test whether fetal clonotypes persist, the study used deep sequencing on TCR alpha and beta repertoires from monozygotic twins, unrelated adults of various ages, and cord blood. Replicate twin experiments were performed at different times using different library preparation protocols to rule out contamination.

Comments on this clonotype: No cognate antigen has been identified for it. No much larger clone exists at a distance of one base, and base qualities are not known.

Overall results and qualifications from the work: The excess sharing between twins in beta out-of-frame sequences was weaker because fewer shared sequences reduced the signal-to-noise ratio. Zero-insertion analyses could be partly confounded by invariant T cells such as MAIT and iNKT, though diverse VJ usage argued against such confounding for most clonotypes. Because the same donors could not be followed over many years, the conclusions relied on cross-sectional statistical analysis. In monozygotic twins, out-of-frame TCR alpha sharing was systematically underestimated by recombination models, although the models agreed with sharing between unrelated individuals. Fewer insertions were carried by abundant cord blood beta clonotypes, a similar but weaker trend appeared in young adult naive repertoires, and no such trend appeared in memory repertoires. Compared with coincidental sharing between unrelated individuals, an excess of low generation-probability sequences was observed among out-of-frame TCR alpha sequences shared between twins.

The germline V gene specifies MDHEN as CDR1 and SYDVKM as CDR2. V is cut back by 2 bases and J by 2 bases, with 9 bases in the junction unmatched. The CDR3 covers 18 residues, taking in both the cysteine and the phenylalanine. Only the CDR3 region is kept as DNA, spanning 54 bases read in frame from base 1. The receptor library was made with 5' RACE. The listed sequencing device is Illumina HiSeq 2000. A universal primer binding site was introduced by template switching, and a unique molecular identifier was present in the final cDNA, enabling accurate counting of TCR cDNA molecules. First-strand cDNA for TCR alpha and beta chains was synthesized from specific primers in the conserved constant-segment region. To control for contamination, each cDNA library was double barcoded with a SMART-Mk sample barcode plus Illumina barcodes. TruSeq adapter sequences and Illumina sample barcodes were added in two successive PCR steps. TCR alpha and beta cDNA libraries were sequenced on the Illumina HiSeq platform with custom primers. For the original study's pipeline: MiGEC was used to process raw reads and extract unique molecular identifiers, and MiXCR was used to find CDR3 positions. Recombination models were inferred per individual with the repgenHMM and IGoR tools using an EM algorithm. Shared clonotypes were analyzed with the tcR package in R, and sharing was normalized by the product of cloneset sizes. Out-of-frame nonproductive sequences were analyzed to study raw recombination free of thymic and clonal selection effects. TCRdb applied fastp at Q25 and MiXCR to the public reads, then kept only in-frame beta chains. Merged by CDR3 protein, the rows form single entries marked with the most common genes and DNA. TCRdb's processing, not the study's, gives the V and J calls here. This sample gives around 550,000 distinct CDR3 sequences in total; about 16% of them show up just once. The top ten clones comprise about 0.47% of the sample.

Only healthy Caucasian donors were included. The twin cohort comprised three pairs of female monozygotic twins, all aged roughly 18 to 30 years. Positive isolation kits from Invitrogen were used to isolate CD4+ and CD8+ T cell populations. These same records also appear under a second study, on yellow fever vaccine responses in identical twins. As described in the second report: According to the authors, in identical twins the way T cells responded to vaccination appeared partly convergent and partly personalized. In the study, vaccine-responding T cell clones were precisely tracked in identical twins.

Material for sequencing was CD4+ T cells sorted from blood. The rearrangement joined TRBV28 to TRBJ2-2, with 9 central nucleotides matching TRBD2. The TCR comes from a woman younger than 30 in good health. The CDR3 here reads CASSLSFLGLANTGELFF. DNA sequence: TGTGCCAGCAGTTTAAGTTTTCTGGGACTAGCAAACACCGGGGAGCTGTTTTTT.